This T cell receptor (beta chain) came from a study of human T cells and chemical hapten exposure. Study-level background: Patients, predominantly female, presented with alopecia areata, totalis or universalis.

V shed 4 bases and J shed 1 base, with 8 bases lying between them. Germline V gene lookup returns CDR1 SGHRS and CDR2 YFSETQ. The CDR3 contains 14 residues. Points from the study as a whole: TCRs exceeding 1 in 1000 frequency stayed unchanged with DPC sensitization.

As for time point: patch test 2, 6 weeks after DPC sensitization. Treatment specified: therapeutic diphenylcyclopropenone sensitization with weekly scalp DPC. Unique molecular identifiers were attached to individual cDNA molecules during library preparation. TCRdb ran MiXCR on the RACE reads and lists one entry per CDR3 protein. The data show 350,000 to 400,000 distinct CDR3 sequences, with under 6.5% seen just once and about 5% held by the top ten. This clonotype was picked up many times. The antigen is not known. The clonotype was recovered from a young woman with alopecia areata. Some clones in this sample may be carry-over from other donors' samples. The material was whole blood, obtained in connection with sensitization to the hapten diphenylcyclopropenone (DPC). The chain has TRBV5-1 and TRBJ2-2; D is unclear. The DNA of the CDR3 is TGCGCCAGCAGCGAGGACGGGAACACCGGGGAGCTGTTTTTT. Translating it yields CASSEDGNTGELFF.